This TCR beta chain appears in the sequencing data of a study of graft-versus-host responses after intestinal transplantation. Study conclusions and caveats: Early after transplant, HvG clones declined as circulating GvH clones peaked.

Trimming cost V 1 base and J 5 bases; bases outside gene matches: 2. CDR1 is MGHRA and CDR2 is YSYEKL in the germline V gene. The CDR3 runs 14 residues. The method was immunoSEQ multiplex PCR; TCRdb's version includes in-frame clones alone and lacks a portion of them. Of more than 95,000 clones listed, around nine tenths were seen once; the top ten hold 0.18%. About this clone itself: The antigen remains undetermined.

The chain recombines TRBV4-1 with TRBJ1-1, with 9 bases aligning to TRBD1. The TCR comes from a human donor who received an intestinal transplant. The sample was unstimulated CD4+ T cells sorted from spleen or lymph node cells, taken before intestinal transplant. The chain's CDR3 is CASSQVGQGTEAFF. CDR3 sequence (DNA): TGCGCCAGCAGCCAAGTCGGACAGGGGACTGAAGCTTTCTTT.